Below, one T cell receptor beta chain is given with its context. The same CDR3 arises from other DNA sequences in this sample as well. The sample originates from a study of blood T cell repertoires in COVID-19. Measured with immunoSEQ multiplex PCR; TCRdb has only the in-frame clones, and not every one. Of over 200,000 clones listed, 88% are singletons. CDR1 is SGHRS and CDR2 is YFSETQ in the germline V gene. The CDR3 length is 16 residues. The ends were cut back, 0 bases at V and 3 bases at J, with 13 bases in the middle. Participant reports of clinical history set cohort assignment. Participants in the exposed group had met a COVID-19 case in the 2 weeks before joining the study.

This TCR was recovered from a woman aged 25-40 years who had been exposed to COVID-19. This rearrangement joins TRBV5-1 to TRBJ2-1; a possible D gene is TRBD2 (6 bases). Material for sequencing was PBMCs or T cells enriched from blood (not recorded which). The CDR3 region has the DNA TGCGCCAGCAGCTTGGCCGGGGGAGTGCGCTACAATGAGCAGTTCTTC. Its protein product is CASSLAGGVRYNEQFF.